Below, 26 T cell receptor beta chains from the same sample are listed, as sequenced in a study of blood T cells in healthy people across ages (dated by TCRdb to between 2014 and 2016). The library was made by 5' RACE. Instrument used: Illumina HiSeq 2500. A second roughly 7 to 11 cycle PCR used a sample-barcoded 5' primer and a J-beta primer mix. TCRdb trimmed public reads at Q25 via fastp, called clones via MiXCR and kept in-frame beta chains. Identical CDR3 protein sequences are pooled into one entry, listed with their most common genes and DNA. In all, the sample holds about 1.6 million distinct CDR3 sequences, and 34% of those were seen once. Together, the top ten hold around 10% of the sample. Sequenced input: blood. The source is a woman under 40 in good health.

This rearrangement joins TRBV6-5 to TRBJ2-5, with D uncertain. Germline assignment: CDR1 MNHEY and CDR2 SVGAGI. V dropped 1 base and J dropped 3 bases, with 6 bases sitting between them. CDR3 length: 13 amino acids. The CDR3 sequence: CASSYYSEETQYF. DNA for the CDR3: TGTGCCAGCAGTTACTACAGCGAAGAGACCCAGTACTTC.

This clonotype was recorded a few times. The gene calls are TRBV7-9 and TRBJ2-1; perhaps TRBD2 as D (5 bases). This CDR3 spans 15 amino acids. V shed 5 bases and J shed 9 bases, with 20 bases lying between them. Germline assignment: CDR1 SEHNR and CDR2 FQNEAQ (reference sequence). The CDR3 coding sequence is TGTGCCAGCAGCCCCCGGACCGAGAGGGCCGGTGAGCAGTTCTTC. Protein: CASSPRTERAGEQFF.

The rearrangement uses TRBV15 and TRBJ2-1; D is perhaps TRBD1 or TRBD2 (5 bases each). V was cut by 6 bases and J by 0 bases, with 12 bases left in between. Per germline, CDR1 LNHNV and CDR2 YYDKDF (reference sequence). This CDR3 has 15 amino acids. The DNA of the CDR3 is TGTGCCACCAGTACGAGGGGCGGCTCCTACAATGAGCAGTTCTTC. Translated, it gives CATSTRGGSYNEQFF.

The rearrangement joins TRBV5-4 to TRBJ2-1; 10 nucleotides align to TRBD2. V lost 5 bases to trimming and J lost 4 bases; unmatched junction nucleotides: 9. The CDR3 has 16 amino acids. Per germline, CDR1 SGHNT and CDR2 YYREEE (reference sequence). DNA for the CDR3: TGTGCCAGCAGTTTAGGTGGGACTAGCGTTTACAATGAGCAGTTCTTC. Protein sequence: CASSLGGTSVYNEQFF.

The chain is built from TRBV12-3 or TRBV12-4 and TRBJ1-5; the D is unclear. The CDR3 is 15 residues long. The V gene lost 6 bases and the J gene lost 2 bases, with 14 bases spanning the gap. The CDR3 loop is CASRPEDRRNQPQHF. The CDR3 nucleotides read TGTGCCAGCAGACCCGAAGACCGGCGCAATCAGCCCCAGCATTTT.

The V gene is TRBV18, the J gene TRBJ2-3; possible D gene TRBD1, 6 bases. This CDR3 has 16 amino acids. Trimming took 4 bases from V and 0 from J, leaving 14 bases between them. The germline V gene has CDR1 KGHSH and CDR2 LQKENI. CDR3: CASSLRDKASTDTQYF. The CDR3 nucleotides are TGTGCCAGCTCACTCCGGGACAAGGCTAGCACAGATACGCAGTATTTT.

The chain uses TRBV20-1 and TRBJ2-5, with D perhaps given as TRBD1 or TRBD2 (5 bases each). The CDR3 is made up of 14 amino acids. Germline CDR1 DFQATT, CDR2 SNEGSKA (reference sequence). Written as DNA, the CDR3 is TGCGCAGCGCCACGTCCCGGGGCCCAAGAGACCCAGTACTTC. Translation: CAAPRPGAQETQYF.

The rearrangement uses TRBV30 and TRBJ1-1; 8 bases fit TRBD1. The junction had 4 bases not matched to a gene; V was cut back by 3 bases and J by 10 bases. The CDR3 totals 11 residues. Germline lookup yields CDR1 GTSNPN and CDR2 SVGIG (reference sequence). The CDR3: CAWRETGVAFF. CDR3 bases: TGTGCCTGGAGGGAGACAGGGGTAGCTTTCTTT.

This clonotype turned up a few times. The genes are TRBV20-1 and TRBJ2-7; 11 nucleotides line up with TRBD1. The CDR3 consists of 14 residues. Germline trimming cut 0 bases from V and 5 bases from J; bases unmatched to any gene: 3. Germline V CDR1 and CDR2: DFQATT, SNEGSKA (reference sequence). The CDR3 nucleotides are TGCAGTGCTAGAGAAGGGACAGGGGGGAACGAGCAGTACTTC. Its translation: CSAREGTGGNEQYF.

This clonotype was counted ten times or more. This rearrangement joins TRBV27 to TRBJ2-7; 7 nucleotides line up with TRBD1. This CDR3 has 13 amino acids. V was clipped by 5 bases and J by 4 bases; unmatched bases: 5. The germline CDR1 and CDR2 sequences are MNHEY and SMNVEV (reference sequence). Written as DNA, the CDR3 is TGTGCCAGCAGTCTTGGGACAGAGTACGAGCAGTACTTC. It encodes CASSLGTEYEQYF.

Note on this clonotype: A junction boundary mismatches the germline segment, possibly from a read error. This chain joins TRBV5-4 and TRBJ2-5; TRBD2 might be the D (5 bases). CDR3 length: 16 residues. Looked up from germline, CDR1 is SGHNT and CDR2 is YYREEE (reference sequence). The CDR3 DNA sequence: TGTGCCAGCAGCTTCGCCACTTTTCGGGGTGAAGAGACCCAGTATTTC. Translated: CASSFATFRGEETQYF.

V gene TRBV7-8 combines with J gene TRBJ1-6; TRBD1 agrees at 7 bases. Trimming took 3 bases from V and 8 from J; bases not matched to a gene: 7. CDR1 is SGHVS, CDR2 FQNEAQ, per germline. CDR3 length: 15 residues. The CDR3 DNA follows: TGTGCCAGCAGCTTCACAGGGGCTTCGGATTCACCCCTCCACTTT. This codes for CASSFTGASDSPLHF.

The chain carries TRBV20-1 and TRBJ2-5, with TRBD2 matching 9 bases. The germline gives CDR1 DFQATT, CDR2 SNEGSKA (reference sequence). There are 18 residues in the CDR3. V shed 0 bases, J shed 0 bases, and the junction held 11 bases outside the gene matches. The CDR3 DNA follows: TGCAGTGCTAGAGAGCTGTCGGGGACTAGCAGAAACCAAGAGACCCAGTACTTC. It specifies CSARELSGTSRNQETQYF.

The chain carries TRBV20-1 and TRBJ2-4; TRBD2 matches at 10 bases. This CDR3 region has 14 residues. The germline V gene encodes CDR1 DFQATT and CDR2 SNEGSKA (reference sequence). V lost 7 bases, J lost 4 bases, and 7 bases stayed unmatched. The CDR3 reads CSVSSGRGKNIQYF. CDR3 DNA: TGCAGTGTCTCTAGCGGGAGAGGAAAAAACATTCAGTACTTC.

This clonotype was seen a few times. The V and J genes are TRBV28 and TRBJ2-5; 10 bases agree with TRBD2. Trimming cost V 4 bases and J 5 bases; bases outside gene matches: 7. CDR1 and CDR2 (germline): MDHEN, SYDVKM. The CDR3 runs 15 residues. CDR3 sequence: CASSSPAGGVETQYF. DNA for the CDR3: TGTGCCAGCAGTTCCCCAGCGGGAGGGGTGGAGACCCAGTACTTC.

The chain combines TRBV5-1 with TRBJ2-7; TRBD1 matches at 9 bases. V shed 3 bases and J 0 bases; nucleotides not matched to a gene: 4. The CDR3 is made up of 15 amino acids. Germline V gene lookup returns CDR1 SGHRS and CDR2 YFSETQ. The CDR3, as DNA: TGCGCCAGCAGCTCTAAGGGACAGGGCTCCTACGAGCAGTACTTC. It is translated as CASSSKGQGSYEQYF.

As DNA, the CDR3 is TGCGCCAGCAGCTTGGGATGGGGGGAGGGCTTTTCCTACGAGCAGTACTTC. Its translation is CASSLGWGEGFSYEQYF. The gene calls are TRBV5-1 and TRBJ2-7, with 7 bases aligning to TRBD2. This CDR3 has 17 residues. Germline CDR1 reads SGHRS; CDR2 reads YFSETQ. The V and J ends lost 0 bases and 1 base, in that order; junction bases with no gene match: 10.

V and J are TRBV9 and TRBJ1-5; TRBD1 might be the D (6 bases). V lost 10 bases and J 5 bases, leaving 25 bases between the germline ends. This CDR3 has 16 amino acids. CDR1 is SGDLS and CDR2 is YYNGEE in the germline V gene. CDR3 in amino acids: CAGTSGGFLADQPQHF. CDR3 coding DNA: TGTGCCGGGACGTCCGGGGGCTTCTTAGCGGATCAGCCCCAGCATTTT.

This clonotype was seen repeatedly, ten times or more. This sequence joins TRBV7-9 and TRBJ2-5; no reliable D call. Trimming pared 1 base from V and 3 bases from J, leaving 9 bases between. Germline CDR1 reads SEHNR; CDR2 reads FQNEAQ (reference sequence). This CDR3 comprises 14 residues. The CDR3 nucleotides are TGTGCCAGCAGCTTAGTTCGTGGGGAAGAGACCCAGTACTTC. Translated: CASSLVRGEETQYF.

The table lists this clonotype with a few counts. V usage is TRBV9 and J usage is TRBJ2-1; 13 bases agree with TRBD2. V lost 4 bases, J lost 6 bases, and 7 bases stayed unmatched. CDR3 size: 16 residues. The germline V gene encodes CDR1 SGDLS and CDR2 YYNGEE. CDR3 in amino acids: CASSPGTSGDTNEQFF. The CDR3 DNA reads TGTGCCAGCAGCCCGGGGACTAGCGGGGACACCAATGAGCAGTTCTTC.

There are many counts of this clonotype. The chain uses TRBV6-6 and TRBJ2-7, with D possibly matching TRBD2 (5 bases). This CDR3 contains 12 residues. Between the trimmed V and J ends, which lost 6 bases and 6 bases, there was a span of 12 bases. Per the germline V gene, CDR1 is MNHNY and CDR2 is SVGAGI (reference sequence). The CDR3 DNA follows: TGTGCCAGCAGGGAGCGCGGGCTCGAGCAGTACTTC. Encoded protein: CASRERGLEQYF.

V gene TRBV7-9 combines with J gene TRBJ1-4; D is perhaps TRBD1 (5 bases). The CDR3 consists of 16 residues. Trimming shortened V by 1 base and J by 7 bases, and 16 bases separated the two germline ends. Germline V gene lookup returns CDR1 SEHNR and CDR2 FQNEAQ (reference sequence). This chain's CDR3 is CASSLGHRMQGEKLFF. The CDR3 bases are TGTGCCAGCAGCTTAGGACACAGGATGCAGGGTGAAAAACTGTTTTTT.

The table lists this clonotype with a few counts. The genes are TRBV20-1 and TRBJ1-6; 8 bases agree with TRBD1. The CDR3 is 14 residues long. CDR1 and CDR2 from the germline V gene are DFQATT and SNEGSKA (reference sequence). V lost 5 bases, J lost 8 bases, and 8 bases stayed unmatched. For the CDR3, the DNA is TGCAGTGCTCTAATAACAGGGGGTCATTCACCCCTCCACTTT. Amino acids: CSALITGGHSPLHF.

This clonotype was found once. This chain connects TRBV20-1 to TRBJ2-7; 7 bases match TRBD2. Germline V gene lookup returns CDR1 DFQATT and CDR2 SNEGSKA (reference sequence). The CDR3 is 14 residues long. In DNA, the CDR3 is TGCAATACGGGGGGTTCGGCGATATCCTACGAGCAGTACTTC. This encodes CNTGGSAISYEQYF.

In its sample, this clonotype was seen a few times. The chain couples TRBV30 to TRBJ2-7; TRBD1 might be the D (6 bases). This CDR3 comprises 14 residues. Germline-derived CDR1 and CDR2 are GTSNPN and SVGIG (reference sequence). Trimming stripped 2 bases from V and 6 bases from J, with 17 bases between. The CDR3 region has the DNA TGTGCCTGGAGTCATTCCCCAGGGGCAGGCGAGCAGTACTTC. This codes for CAWSHSPGAGEQYF.

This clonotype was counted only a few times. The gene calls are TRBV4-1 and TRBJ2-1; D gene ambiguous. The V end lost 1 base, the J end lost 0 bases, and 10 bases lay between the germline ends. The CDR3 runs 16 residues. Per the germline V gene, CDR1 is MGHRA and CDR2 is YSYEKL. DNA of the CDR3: TGCGCCAGCAGCCAAGGTCGAGTCAGCTCCTACAATGAGCAGTTCTTC. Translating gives CASSQGRVSSYNEQFF.